The entry that follows covers one T cell receptor beta chain sequence. The CDR3 is made up of 15 amino acids. Germline values: CDR1 SGDLS, CDR2 YYNGEE. Trimming removed 1 base from V and 2 bases from J, with 11 bases in between. The sample comes from a study of blood T cell repertoires in COVID-19. Enrollment of patients from Seattle took place during active infection, with longitudinal follow-up. Original analysis: Researchers report that nucleated cell counts were estimated from reference gene primer amplification. Produced via immunoSEQ multiplex PCR; TCRdb's table is partial and in-frame only. V, J and clone size were drawn from that table, and D and trimming were deduced from the DNA. The repertoire has over 200,000 clones, 80% to 90% of them found once; the top ten carry roughly 2.6%.

This TCR derives from a man aged 25-40 years with COVID-19, enrolled during active disease. The sample comprised peripheral blood. V and J are TRBV9 and TRBJ2-3; tentatively, D is TRBD1 (5 bases). The CDR3 is CASSVRVGLTDTQYF. The CDR3 nucleotides are TGTGCCAGCAGCGTACGGGTGGGGCTCACAGATACGCAGTATTTT.